This T cell receptor (beta chain) appears in the sequencing data of a study of control samples from healthy donors and cancer patients. V shed 1 base and J shed 8 bases, with 9 bases lying between them. This CDR3 has 14 residues. Germline loops: CDR1 LGHNA, CDR2 YNFKEQ. The protocol was immunoSEQ multiplex PCR, while the TCRdb copy is restricted to in-frame clones and leaves out a portion. This table holds about 140,000 clones, 75% to 90% found once. The gene calls are TRBV4-2 and TRBJ1-6; D unresolved. The TCR originated in a woman aged 30 to 39 in good health. Input material: blood. The CDR3 is CASSQGDLDSPLHF. The DNA for the CDR3 is TGTGCCAGCAGCCAAGGTGACCTGGATTCACCCCTCCACTTT.